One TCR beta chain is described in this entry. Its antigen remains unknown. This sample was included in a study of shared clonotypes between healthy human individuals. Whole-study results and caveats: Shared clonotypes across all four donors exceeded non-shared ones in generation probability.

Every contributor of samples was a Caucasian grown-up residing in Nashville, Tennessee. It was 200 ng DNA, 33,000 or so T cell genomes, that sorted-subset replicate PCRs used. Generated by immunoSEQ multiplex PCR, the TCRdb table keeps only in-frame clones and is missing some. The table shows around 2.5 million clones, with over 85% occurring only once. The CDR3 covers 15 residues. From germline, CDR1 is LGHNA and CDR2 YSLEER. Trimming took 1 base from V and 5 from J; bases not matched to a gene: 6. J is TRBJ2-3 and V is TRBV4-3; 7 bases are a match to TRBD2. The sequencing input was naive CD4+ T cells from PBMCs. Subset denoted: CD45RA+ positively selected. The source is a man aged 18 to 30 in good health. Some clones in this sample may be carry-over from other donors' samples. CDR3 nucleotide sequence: TGCGCCAGCAGCCAAGCCGACGGGGGGAGAGATACGCAGTATTTT. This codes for CASSQADGGRDTQYF.